This TCR beta chain was found in a study of long-term antiretroviral therapy in people with HIV (dated by TCRdb to between 2021 and 2024). Background for the entire study: Collection of the earliest samples took place about a decade ahead of the 2015 WHO recommendation for immediate ART, at a time when ART was typically delayed until CD4 counts fell. Test extractions of a monoclonal T-cell line alongside fewer than 40 polyclonal samples showed no cross-contamination during QIAcube processing. About 40% of the 30 participants with HIV were female. The cohort contributed about 200 cryopreserved PBMC samples from a few dozen adults with confirmed HIV infection, collected serially over a mean of approximately six years (range 1-12). A retrospective serial study tested whether changes in peripheral blood TRB repertoire composition and diversity were associated with ART initiation and durable HIV suppression.

To note about this clone: Its antigen remains undetermined. Base quality data are lacking; no much larger clone is found one base away.

The investigation overall reported the following: CDR3 length ranges in HIV repertoires were narrower than in controls, and network structure suggested an antigen-experienced repertoire with only a slight naive shift after ART. Because pre-ART samples had limited cell numbers, unsorted PBMC were profiled rather than sorted CD4+ and CD8+ T cells. The repertoire was dominated across all time points by expanded TRB clones identified before ART initiation, although this dominance was seen to fluctuate and to decrease in many PLHIV after ART. A significant increase in TRB diversity was found to be associated with ART initiation, although TRB diversity was observed to remain significantly below that of transplant donor controls even after long-term ART. The samples span the years 2004 to 2017, and the ART regimens used may be less effective than current regimens. No data were available on ART adherence, viral resistance or therapy changes, limiting inferences about post-ART repertoire changes. Owing to limited PBMC availability, only the TCR beta chain was sequenced, without alpha chain pairing.

Inclusion was restricted to participants for whom at least one PBMC sample before ART initiation and at least two post-ART samples were available. Every participant with HIV received treatment in the United States of America. Cryopreserved samples of 1-10 million PBMC were thawed and washed before DNA extraction. At the time of the earliest PBMC sample, participants with HIV were aged between 23 and 54 years. PBMC samples were contributed by each participant from 1-4 timepoints before ART initiation and 2-8 timepoints after ART initiation, with a median of 7 samples. Serial HIV viral load, CD4+ T-cell count, ART history and demographic data were obtained for every participant. Genomic DNA was extracted from unsorted PBMC with a Qiagen kit on a QIAcube, with processing performed in batches of 12 samples. V and J are trimmed by 8 bases and 1 base, and the gene matches miss 11 bases of the junction. The CDR3 numbers 15 residues from cysteine through phenylalanine. Only the CDR3 DNA is retained, 45 bases long and in frame from the first base. Based on the germline V gene (reference sequence), the CDR1 and CDR2 sequences are WNHNN and SYGVQD.

The immunoSEQ hsTCRB v3.0 assay was used at survey level resolution to sequence the TRB variable region. A depth of roughly 35,000-55,000 T-cell genomes per sample was targeted for TRB sequencing. TRB libraries were pooled and sequenced on an Illumina MiSeq using a v3 150-cycle kit. The authors processed their data as follows. Repertoire analysis was run in R within a reproducible Nextflow workflow that covered QC, data transformation and analysis. LymphoSeq2, an R package for AIRR-Seq data exploration, was used to implement custom analyses. After excluding a handful of samples that yielded fewer than 5000 total TRB sequences, 150 to 200 HIV repertoires remained for analysis. Of the roughly 190 retained HIV repertoires, 55 to 60 were collected before and 120 to 130 after ART initiation. Repertoires were downsampled to 5000 TRB nucleotide sequences, and summary statistics were averaged over 100 downsampling iterations. The analysis kept only TRB sequences whose CDR3 regions were at least seven amino acids long. A Shannon entropy-derived clonality score and the Gini coefficient were used to measure diversity. In the repertoire networks, any two of the top 5000 CDR3 amino acid sequences were connected whenever the two sequences differed by an edit distance of one. GLIPH2 predicted antigen specificity groups and MHC restriction for TRB CDR3 amino acid sequences. To flag known associations with CMV, EBV, HIV or tissue antigens, CDR3 amino acid sequences were compared against VDJdb and McPAS-TCR. Pre-ART, post-ART and control groups were compared with Wilcoxon signed-rank tests and Holm-Bonferroni correction. What TCRdb holds here is the immuneACCESS table cut down to in-frame rearrangements. Part of the clones is not present; checked against another copy, under half of the missing clones reflect an unresolved V gene, and the others are unexplained. V and J calls and clone size are as listed in that table; D and trimming were resolved from the DNA. This sample holds around 30,000 clones; 70% to 90% were observed only once. In total, the top ten clones hold about 4% of the sample.

The input for sequencing was unsorted PBMCs, taken 0.5 years after starting antiretroviral therapy. The sequence was collected from a woman aged 18-29 years with HIV. This chain joins TRBV10-1 to TRBJ2-7, and 7 junction bases match TRBD1. The nucleotide sequence is given as TGCGCCAGCCGTGTGAGGGACAGAACATCCTACGAGCAGTACTTC. It is translated as CASRVRDRTSYEQYF.